This T cell receptor (beta chain) comes out of a study of molecular identifiers for immune sequencing clone quantification (dated by TCRdb to the late 2010s). Regarding the complete study: For a replicate experiment, the RNA from either around 20,000 or 99,000 naive CD8 T cells was divided into five aliquots, and four of those aliquots went on to sequencing. CD8 T cells were used in a methods study to benchmark molecular-identifier clustering-based TCR repertoire sequencing (MIDCIRS) and TCR RNA copy counting. Beyond this particular receptor, the publication reports: The naive libraries included spiked-in Jurkat TCR RNA (under eleven copies' worth), and this Jurkat TCR RNA is not part of the donor repertoire. In CMV-specific effector cells, clones with more than 20 RNA copies contained over 97% of molecules, whereas in naive cells such clones contained under 1% of molecules. Highly expanded clone sizes could be underestimated because identical TCR molecules may share a barcode. When barcode sub-clustering was not used, chimeric consensus sequences inflated TCR diversity, with chimeras reaching as high as 47%. Even against a background of one million naive CD8 T cells, spiked-in Jurkat TCR RNA amounting to a single cell's worth was reported to be detectable. Modeling indicated approximately 3.2 TCR RNA copies recovered per cell, compared with around 10 by digital PCR, which implies a capture efficiency of 25% to 35%.

This clonotype was counted at least ten times. Its antigen remains undetermined. No base-level quality is on record; no much larger clone is a single base apart. Libraries of naive CD8 T cells were built from anywhere between about 20,000 and 1,000,000 sorted cells, with 10%, 30% or 50% of the purified RNA used. Naive CD8 T cells were FACS-sorted as CD8+CD4-CCR7+CD45RA+ on a BD FACSAria II into RLT Plus buffer. To test detection sensitivity, Jurkat RNA equal to around 10 TCR copies was added to samples of roughly 18,000-1,100,000 naive CD8 T cells. Enrichment of CD8 T cells was performed with RosetteSep CD8+ T Cell Enrichment Cocktail and Ficoll-Paque, after which ACK red cell lysis was carried out. The library was produced with PCR. Sequencer: Illumina HiSeq 4000. Bulk TCR libraries were prepared as previously described, using TCR primers listed in Table S5. The Qiagen AllPrep DNA/RNA kit was used to purify total RNA. Before any analysis, reads coming from multiple sequencing runs of the same library were combined into one pool. The paper's processing steps were these. Reads were retained only if their TCR constant sequence matched exactly, and those retained reads were trimmed to 150 nt and grouped according to their 12-nt molecular barcodes. Within each barcode group, reads were sub-clustered at a 15% Levenshtein threshold, and quality-weighted consensus sequences were built per RNA molecule. Non-functional sequences were discarded, and so were lower-count sequences lying one edit away from another sequence. On the basis of fitting two negative binomial distributions, barcode sub-clusters with fewer than 20% of the maximum read count were discarded. TCRdb ran its own pipeline on the public reads, namely fastp trimming at Q25 and MiXCR clone calling, and kept in-frame beta chains. One record per CDR3 amino acid sequence lists the most common genes and DNA. The authors' filters were not applied to this entry. This sample comprises about 640,000 distinct CDR3 sequences, approximately 20% of them detected only once. Of the sample, roughly 0.9% is held by the ten largest clones.

The sequencing sample was made of naive CD8+ T cells from blood, with Jurkat cell RNA spiked in. Read against the paper, the sample's cell subset or site label means: FACS-sorted CD8+CD4-CCR7+CD45RA+ naive T cells. The TCR was taken from a human donor in good health. Some libraries in this study had Jurkat cell RNA spiked in.

Read as DNA, the sequence is TGCGCCAGCAGCCAAGCCGACTTCCTTCGGGGGGCCAGCACAGATACGCAGTATTTT. Its coded protein is CASSQADFLRGASTDTQYF. The chain uses TRBV4-3 and TRBJ2-3; TRBD2 is a possible D gene, resting on 7 matching bases. A distance of 20 bases separates the germline ends of V and J, which lose 1 base and 0 bases respectively. CDR1 and CDR2 are read off the germline V gene as LGHNA and YSLEER. The CDR3 goes from the cysteine to the phenylalanine over 19 residues. Kept here is only the CDR3 DNA, which spans 57 bases and is read in frame from base 1.